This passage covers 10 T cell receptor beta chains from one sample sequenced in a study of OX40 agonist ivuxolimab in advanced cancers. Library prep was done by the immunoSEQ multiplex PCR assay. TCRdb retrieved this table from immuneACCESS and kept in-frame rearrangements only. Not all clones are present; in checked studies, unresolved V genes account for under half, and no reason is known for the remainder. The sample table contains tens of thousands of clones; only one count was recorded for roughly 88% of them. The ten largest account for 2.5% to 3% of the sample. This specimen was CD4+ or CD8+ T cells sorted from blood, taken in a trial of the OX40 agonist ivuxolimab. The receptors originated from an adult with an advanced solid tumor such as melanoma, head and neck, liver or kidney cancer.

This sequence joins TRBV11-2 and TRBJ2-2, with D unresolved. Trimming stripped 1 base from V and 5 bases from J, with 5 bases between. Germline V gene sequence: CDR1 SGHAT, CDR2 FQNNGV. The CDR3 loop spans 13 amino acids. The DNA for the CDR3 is TGTGCCAGCAGCTTAGGGGTGACCGGGGAGCTGTTTTTT. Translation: CASSLGVTGELFF.

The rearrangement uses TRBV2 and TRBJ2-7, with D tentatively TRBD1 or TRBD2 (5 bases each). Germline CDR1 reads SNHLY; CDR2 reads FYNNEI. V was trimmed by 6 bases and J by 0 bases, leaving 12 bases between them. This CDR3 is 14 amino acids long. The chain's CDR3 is CASRGPSTSYEQYF. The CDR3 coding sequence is TGTGCCAGCAGGGGACCCTCGACCTCCTACGAGCAGTACTTC.

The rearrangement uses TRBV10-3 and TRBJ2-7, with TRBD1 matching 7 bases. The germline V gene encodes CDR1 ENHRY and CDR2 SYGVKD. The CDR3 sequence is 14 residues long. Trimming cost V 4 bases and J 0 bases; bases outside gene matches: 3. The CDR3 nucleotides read TGTGCCATCAGTGGGGGACAGAGCTCCTACGAGCAGTACTTC. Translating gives CAISGGQSSYEQYF.

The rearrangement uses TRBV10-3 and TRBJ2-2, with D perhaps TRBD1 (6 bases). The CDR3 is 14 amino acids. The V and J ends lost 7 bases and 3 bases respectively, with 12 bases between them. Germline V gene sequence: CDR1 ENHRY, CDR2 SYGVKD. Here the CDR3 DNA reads TGTGCCATCACATCGGACAGCTACACCGGGGAGCTGTTTTTT. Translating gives CAITSDSYTGELFF.

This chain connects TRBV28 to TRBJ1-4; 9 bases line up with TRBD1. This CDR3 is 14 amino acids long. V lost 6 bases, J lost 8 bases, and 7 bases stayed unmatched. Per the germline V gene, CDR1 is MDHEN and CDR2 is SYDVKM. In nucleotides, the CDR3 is TGTGCCAGCAGATCCCGACAGGGGGGGGAAAAACTGTTTTTT. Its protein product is CASRSRQGGEKLFF.

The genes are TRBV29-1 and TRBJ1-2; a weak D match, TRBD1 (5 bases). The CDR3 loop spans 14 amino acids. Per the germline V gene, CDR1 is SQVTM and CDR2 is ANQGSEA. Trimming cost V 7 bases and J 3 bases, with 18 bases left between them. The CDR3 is CSASPGGRHYGYTF. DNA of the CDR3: TGCAGCGCCTCCCCGGGGGGAAGGCACTATGGCTACACCTTC.

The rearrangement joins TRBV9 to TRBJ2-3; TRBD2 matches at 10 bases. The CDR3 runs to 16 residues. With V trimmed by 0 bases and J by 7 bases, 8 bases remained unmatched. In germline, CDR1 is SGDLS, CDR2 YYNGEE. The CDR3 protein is CASSVAPAGGRYTQYF. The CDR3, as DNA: TGTGCCAGCAGCGTAGCCCCAGCGGGGGGGCGATATACGCAGTATTTT.

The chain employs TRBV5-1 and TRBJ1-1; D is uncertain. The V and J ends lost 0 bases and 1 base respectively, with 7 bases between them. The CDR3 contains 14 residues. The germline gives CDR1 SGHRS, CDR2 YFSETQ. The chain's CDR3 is CASSLAQTNTEAFF. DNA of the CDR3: TGCGCCAGCAGCTTGGCACAGACGAACACTGAAGCTTTCTTT.

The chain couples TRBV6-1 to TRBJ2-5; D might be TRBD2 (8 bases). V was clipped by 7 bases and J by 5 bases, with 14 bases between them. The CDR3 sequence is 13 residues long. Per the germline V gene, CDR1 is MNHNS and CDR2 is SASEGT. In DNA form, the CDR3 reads TGTGCCAGCACCGGGAGGGGGCGGGAGACCCAGTACTTC. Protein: CASTGRGRETQYF.

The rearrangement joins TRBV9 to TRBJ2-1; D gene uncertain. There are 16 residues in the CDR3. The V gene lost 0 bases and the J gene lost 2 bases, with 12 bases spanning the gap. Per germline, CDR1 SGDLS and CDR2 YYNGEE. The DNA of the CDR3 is TGTGCCAGCAGCGTAGGTCAGGACCCAACCTACAATGAGCAGTTCTTC. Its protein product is CASSVGQDPTYNEQFF.